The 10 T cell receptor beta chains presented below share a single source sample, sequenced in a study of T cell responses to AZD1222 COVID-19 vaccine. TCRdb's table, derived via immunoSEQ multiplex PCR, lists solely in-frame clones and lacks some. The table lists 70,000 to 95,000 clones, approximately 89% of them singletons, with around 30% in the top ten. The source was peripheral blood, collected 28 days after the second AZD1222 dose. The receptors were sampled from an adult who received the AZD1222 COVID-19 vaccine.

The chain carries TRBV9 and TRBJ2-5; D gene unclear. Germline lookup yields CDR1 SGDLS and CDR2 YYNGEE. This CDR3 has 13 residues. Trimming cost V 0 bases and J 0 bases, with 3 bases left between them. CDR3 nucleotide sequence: TGTGCCAGCAGCGTAGCGGACCAAGAGACCCAGTACTTC. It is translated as CASSVADQETQYF. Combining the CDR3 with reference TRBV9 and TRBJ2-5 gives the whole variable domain DSGVTQTPKHLITATGQRVTLRCSPRSGDLSVYWYQQSLDQGLQFLIQYYNGEERAKGNILERFSAQQFPDLHSELNLSSLELGDSALYFCASSVADQETQYFGPGTRLLVL.

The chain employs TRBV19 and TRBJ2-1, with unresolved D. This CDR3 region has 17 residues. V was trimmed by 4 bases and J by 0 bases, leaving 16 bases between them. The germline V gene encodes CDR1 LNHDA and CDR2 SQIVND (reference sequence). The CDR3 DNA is TGTGCCAGTAGTAAGGCCCCCGAGGCCAGCTCCTACAATGAGCAGTTCTTC. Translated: CASSKAPEASSYNEQFF.

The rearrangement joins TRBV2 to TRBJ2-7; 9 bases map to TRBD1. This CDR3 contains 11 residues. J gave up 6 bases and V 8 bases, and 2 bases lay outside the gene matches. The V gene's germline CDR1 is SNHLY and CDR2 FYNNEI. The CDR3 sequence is CASGQGREQYF. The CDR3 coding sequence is TGTGCCAGCGGACAGGGGCGCGAGCAGTACTTC.

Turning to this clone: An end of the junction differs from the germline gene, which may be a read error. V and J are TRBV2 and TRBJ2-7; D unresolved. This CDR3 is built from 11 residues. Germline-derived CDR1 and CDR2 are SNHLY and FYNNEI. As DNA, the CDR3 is TGTGCCAGCAGTGAAACCCCAAGGGATAACTTC. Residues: CASSETPRDNF.

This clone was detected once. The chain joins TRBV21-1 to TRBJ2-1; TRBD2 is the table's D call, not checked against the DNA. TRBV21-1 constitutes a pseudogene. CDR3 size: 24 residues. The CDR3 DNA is TGTGCCAGCAGCATTTATACCCCCGCCGGGCGGGAGGGCCCTTTTAATAAGATTTATACTGAGCAGTTCTTC. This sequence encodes CASSIYTPAGREGPFNKIYTEQFF.

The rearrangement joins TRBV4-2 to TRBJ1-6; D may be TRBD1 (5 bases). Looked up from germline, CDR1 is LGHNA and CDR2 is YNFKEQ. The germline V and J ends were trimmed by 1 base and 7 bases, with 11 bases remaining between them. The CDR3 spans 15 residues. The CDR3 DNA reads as TGTGCCAGCAGCCAAGGTGTAGGGGACAATTCACCCCTCCACTTT. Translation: CASSQGVGDNSPLHF.

As DNA, the CDR3 is TGTGCCAGCAGCTTTAGCACAGATACGCAGTATTTT. It encodes CASSFSTDTQYF. The chain carries TRBV2 and TRBJ2-3, with no clear D. The germline CDR1 and CDR2 sequences are SNHLY and FYNNEI. The CDR3 extends over 12 amino acids. Trimming stripped 6 bases from V and 0 bases from J, with 4 bases between. Complete variable domain (other parts from reference TRBV2 and TRBJ2-3): EPEVTQTPSHQVTQMGQEVILRCVPISNHLYFYWYRQILGQKVEFLVSFYNNEISEKSEIFDDQFSVERPDGSNFTLKIRSTKLEDSAMYFCASSFSTDTQYFGPGTRLTVL.

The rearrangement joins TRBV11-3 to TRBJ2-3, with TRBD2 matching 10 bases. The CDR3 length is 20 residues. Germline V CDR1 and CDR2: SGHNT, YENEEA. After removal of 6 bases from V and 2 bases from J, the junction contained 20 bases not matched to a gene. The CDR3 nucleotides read TGTGCCAGCAGTTTGGGGTGGGACAGCCCGGGACTAGCGAACACAGATACGCAGTATTTT. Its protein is CASSLGWDSPGLANTDTQYF.

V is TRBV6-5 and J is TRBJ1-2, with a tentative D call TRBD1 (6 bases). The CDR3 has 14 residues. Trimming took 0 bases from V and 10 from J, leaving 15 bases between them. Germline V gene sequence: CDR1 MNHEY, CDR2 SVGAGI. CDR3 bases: TGTGCCAGCAGTTACTCCCGGGACAACCCTATCTACACCTTC. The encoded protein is CASSYSRDNPIYTF.

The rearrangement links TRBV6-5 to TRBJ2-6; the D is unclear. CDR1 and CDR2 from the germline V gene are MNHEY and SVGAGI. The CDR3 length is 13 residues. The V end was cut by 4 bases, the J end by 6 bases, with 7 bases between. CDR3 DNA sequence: TGTGCCAGCAGTTCCCCGGAGGCCAACGTCCTGACTTTC. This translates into CASSSPEANVLTF.